The 32 T cell receptor beta chains given below trace back to one sample, sequenced in a study of Ad26.COV2.S vaccination and SARS-CoV-2 variants. Method: immunoSEQ multiplex PCR; TCRdb's copy keeps in-frame clones and lacks some. Of tens of thousands of clones listed, approximately 80% are singletons. This specimen consisted of peripheral blood, obtained after recovery from COVID-19. These receptor sequences come from a human donor who had recovered from COVID-19.

This clone was seen once. The chain couples TRBV9 to TRBJ2-7, with 9 bases that match TRBD1. The CDR3 is made up of 14 amino acids. Germline assignment: CDR1 SGDLS and CDR2 YYNGEE. J was trimmed by 6 bases and V by 6 bases; bases with no gene match: 10. The CDR3 nucleotides are TGTGCCAGCACCCCCGGGACAGGGAACTCCGAGCAGTACTTC. It translates to CASTPGTGNSEQYF.

The chain carries TRBV30 and TRBJ1-4; D not certain. This CDR3 spans 15 amino acids. Trimming took off 2 bases at V and 6 bases at J, with 16 bases between the two ends. Looked up from germline, CDR1 is GTSNPN and CDR2 is SVGIG (reference sequence). CDR3 nucleotide sequence: TGTGCCTGGAGTCCCCTCGGGCAGTCGGATGAAAAACTGTTTTTT. Translated: CAWSPLGQSDEKLFF.

The chain recombines TRBV6-5 with TRBJ2-7; D is undetermined. V was trimmed by 5 bases and J by 3 bases, leaving 8 bases between them. Germline V gives CDR1 MNHEY, CDR2 SVGAGI. The CDR3 covers 12 residues. This CDR3 reads CASSRNRYEQYV. The CDR3 region has the DNA TGTGCCAGCAGTCGGAACCGCTACGAGCAGTACGTC.

The rearrangement joins TRBV27 to TRBJ2-5; 8 bases line up with TRBD1. This CDR3 spans 13 amino acids. Looked up from germline, CDR1 is MNHEY and CDR2 is SMNVEV (reference sequence). J lost 6 bases, V lost 8 bases, and 8 bases had no gene match. CDR3 DNA sequence: TGTGCCAGCGTAGGACAGGGAATGAAGACCCAGTACTTC. Encoded protein: CASVGQGMKTQYF.

The chain recombines TRBV19 with TRBJ1-5; tentative D call: TRBD1 (5 bases). This CDR3 spans 14 amino acids. Germline V gene sequence: CDR1 LNHDA, CDR2 SQIVND (reference sequence). Trimming removed 1 base at V and 5 bases at J, with 9 bases between. CDR3 nucleotide sequence: TGTGCCAGTAGTATAGGACAGATCGATCAGCCCCAGCATTTT. This translates into CASSIGQIDQPQHF.

The chain employs TRBV9 and TRBJ2-3; the match to TRBD2 covers 10 bases. This CDR3 is built from 16 residues. Germline values: CDR1 SGDLS, CDR2 YYNGEE. Trimming removed 0 bases from V and 6 bases from J; junction bases left unmatched: 7. The CDR3 here is CASSVGRSGGRDTQYF. The CDR3 DNA reads TGTGCCAGCAGCGTAGGGCGTAGCGGGGGGCGGGATACGCAGTATTTT.

This clone was observed a handful of times. The chain joins TRBV10-2 to TRBJ2-3; D gene ambiguous. The CDR3 totals 13 residues. Trimming removed 4 bases at V and 0 bases at J, with 5 bases between. Germline V gene lookup returns CDR1 WSHSY and CDR2 SAAADI. CDR3 sequence reads: CASSVDSTDTQYF. In nucleotides, the CDR3 is TGCGCCAGCAGTGTAGATAGCACAGATACGCAGTATTTT.

This chain's CDR3 is CACRESSNYGYTF. CDR3 coding DNA: TGTGCCTGCCGGGAGTCGAGTAACTATGGCTACACCTTC. The chain couples TRBV14 to TRBJ1-2; D is undetermined. Looked up from germline, CDR1 is SGHDN and CDR2 is FVKESK. This CDR3 comprises 13 residues. Trimming took off 11 bases at V and 1 base at J, with 14 bases between the two ends. Full variable domain (outside the CDR3, taken from reference TRBV14 and TRBJ1-2): EAGVTQFPSHSVIEKGQTVTLRCDPISGHDNLYWYRRVMGKEIKFLLHFVKESKQDESGMPNNRFLAERTGGTYSTLKVQPAELEDSGVYFCACRESSNYGYTFGSGTRLTVV.

This chain joins TRBV18 and TRBJ1-2; D perhaps matches TRBD1 (6 bases). The CDR3 contains 13 residues. Per the germline V gene, CDR1 is KGHSH and CDR2 is LQKENI. The V end was cut by 3 bases, the J end by 2 bases, with 7 bases between. The CDR3 protein is CASSPTGNYGYTF. CDR3 DNA sequence: TGTGCCAGCTCACCTACAGGGAACTATGGCTACACCTTC.

V and J are TRBV5-1 and TRBJ2-7, with 9 bases matching TRBD2. Germline CDR1 SGHRS, CDR2 YFSETQ. The CDR3 extends over 16 amino acids. J gave up 7 bases and V 0 bases, and 11 bases lay outside the gene matches. CDR3 loop: CASSLGAWREGQEQYF. The CDR3 coding sequence is TGCGCCAGCAGCTTGGGGGCTTGGCGGGAGGGCCAAGAGCAGTACTTC.

The chain recombines TRBV19 with TRBJ1-3; 7 bases match TRBD1. With V trimmed by 4 bases and J by 10 bases, 16 bases remained unmatched. CDR3 size: 16 residues. Germline V lookup: CDR1 LNHDA, CDR2 SQIVND (reference sequence). The CDR3 protein is CASSKDRLDGEGTIYF. The CDR3 DNA follows: TGTGCCAGTAGTAAGGACAGGCTAGACGGCGAAGGGACCATATATTTT.

This clone was observed a handful of times. This chain connects TRBV4-1 to TRBJ2-5, with D perhaps matching TRBD1 or TRBD2 (6 bases each). The germline V and J ends were trimmed by 0 bases and 9 bases, with 17 bases remaining between them. CDR3 length: 15 residues. Germline CDR1 is MGHRA and CDR2 is YSYEKL. CDR3 in amino acids: CASSQEGLTRGAQYF. CDR3 nucleotides: TGCGCCAGCAGCCAAGAAGGACTAACCAGGGGCGCCCAGTACTTC.

This chain connects TRBV7-9 to TRBJ1-2, with D maybe TRBD1 (6 bases). The germline gives CDR1 SEHNR, CDR2 FQNEAQ (reference sequence). V was shortened by 5 bases and J by 2 bases, with 9 bases between the two germline ends. This CDR3 is built from 13 residues. CDR3 sequence (DNA): TGTGCCAGCAGCCGGACAGAGAACTATGGCTACACCTTC. This translates into CASSRTENYGYTF.

The gene calls are TRBV5-1 and TRBJ2-5, with D perhaps matching TRBD1 (5 bases). Germline CDR1 is SGHRS and CDR2 is YFSETQ. The V end lost 4 bases, the J end lost 1 base, and 14 bases lay between the germline ends. The CDR3 consists of 15 residues. The CDR3 sequence is CASSGAGSLQETQYF. Written as DNA, the CDR3 is TGCGCCAGCAGCGGGGCAGGGTCGCTCCAAGAGACCCAGTACTTC.

The J gene is TRBJ2-1, the V gene TRBV24-1, with TRBD1 as a possible D gene (5 bases). The CDR3 contains 16 residues. CDR1 is KGHDR and CDR2 is SFDVKD in the germline V gene. The V end was cut by 4 bases, the J end by 4 bases, with 16 bases between. Here the CDR3 DNA reads TGTGCCACCAGTGACCCTCGACAGCATCCTTACAATGAGCAGTTCTTC. Translation gives CATSDPRQHPYNEQFF.

V and J are TRBV5-6 and TRBJ1-6, with D unresolved. CDR3 size: 17 residues. CDR1 is SGHDT, CDR2 YYEEEE, per germline. V lost 4 bases, J lost 3 bases, and 17 bases lay in between. The CDR3 spells CASSQLASGIYNSPLHF. The CDR3 DNA follows: TGTGCCAGCAGCCAACTCGCTTCGGGAATCTATAATTCACCCCTCCACTTT.

V usage is TRBV5-1 and J usage is TRBJ1-4; a possible D gene is TRBD1 (6 bases). V was pared by 3 bases and J by 0 bases, with 18 bases between. There are 18 residues in the CDR3. The germline CDR1 and CDR2 sequences are SGHRS and YFSETQ. Here the CDR3 DNA reads TGCGCCAGCAGCTCGAGACAGGCCATAACTGCAACTAATGAAAAACTGTTTTTT. Translated, it gives CASSSRQAITATNEKLFF.

This chain links TRBV6-6 with TRBJ2-5, with TRBD1 matching over 9 bases. The CDR3 length is 15 residues. With 5 bases clipped from V and 1 base from J, the junction kept 5 bases outside the gene matches. The germline V gene encodes CDR1 MNHNY and CDR2 SVGAGI (reference sequence). CDR3 coding DNA: TGTGCCAGCAGTACCCGGGACAGGGCCCAAGAGACCCAGTACTTC. Its protein product is CASSTRDRAQETQYF.

This sequence joins TRBV10-3 and TRBJ2-1; 14 bases are a match to TRBD2. This CDR3 contains 15 residues. Germline V lookup: CDR1 ENHRY, CDR2 SYGVKD. Trimming removed 6 bases from V and 6 bases from J; junction bases left unmatched: 4. CDR3 nucleotide sequence: TGTGCCATCAGCGGGACTAGCGGGAGTACCAATGAGCAGTTCTTC. As protein: CAISGTSGSTNEQFF.

This chain links TRBV7-9 with TRBJ2-7; D is unresolved. The CDR3 is 14 residues long. The V end was cut by 3 bases, the J end by 3 bases, with 12 bases between. CDR1 is SEHNR, CDR2 FQNEAQ, per germline (reference sequence). CDR3 residues: CASSFQPLGYEQYF. In nucleotides, the CDR3 is TGTGCCAGCAGCTTCCAGCCGCTCGGCTACGAGCAGTACTTC.

The chain has TRBV30 and TRBJ1-1; D remains ambiguous. The CDR3 totals 13 residues. Germline values: CDR1 GTSNPN, CDR2 SVGIG (reference sequence). Trimming cost V 2 bases and J 2 bases, with 9 bases left between them. This CDR3 is CAWSKDVNTEAFF. The CDR3 nucleotides read TGTGCCTGGAGTAAAGATGTTAACACTGAAGCTTTCTTT.

Details on this clone: The same CDR3 can be traced to other DNA sequences in this sample. The J gene is TRBJ1-1, the V gene TRBV24-1, with 7 positions matching TRBD1. Trimming cost V 4 bases and J 3 bases; bases outside gene matches: 7. CDR3 size: 15 residues. Germline values: CDR1 KGHDR, CDR2 SFDVKD. CDR3 nucleotide sequence: TGTGCCACCAGTGACCCCAGGGGGGGGGACACTGAAGCTTTCTTT. It is translated as CATSDPRGGDTEAFF.

CDR3 sequence (DNA): TGTGCCAGCAGCCGCCCCTTGGGAGCGGGAGGGACAGATACGCAGTATTTT. Protein: CASSRPLGAGGTDTQYF. This rearrangement joins TRBV14 to TRBJ2-3; TRBD2 matches at 10 bases. The germline V gene encodes CDR1 SGHDN and CDR2 FVKESK. The CDR3 extends over 17 amino acids. Trimming took 4 bases from V and 3 from J; bases not matched to a gene: 10. Full variable domain (outside the CDR3, taken from reference TRBV14 and TRBJ2-3): EAGVTQFPSHSVIEKGQTVTLRCDPISGHDNLYWYRRVMGKEIKFLLHFVKESKQDESGMPNNRFLAERTGGTYSTLKVQPAELEDSGVYFCASSRPLGAGGTDTQYFGPGTRLTVL.

The chain recombines TRBV4-1 with TRBJ2-2; 7 bases agree with TRBD2. This CDR3 contains 14 residues. V lost 8 bases and J lost 4; bases outside the gene matches: 7. Germline values: CDR1 MGHRA, CDR2 YSYEKL. The CDR3 sequence is CASDWGEGTGELFF. CDR3 DNA sequence: TGCGCCAGCGATTGGGGGGAGGGCACCGGGGAGCTGTTTTTT.

The CDR3 reads CASSLPQQGVTGELFF. DNA of the CDR3: TGTGCCAGCAGCTTACCGCAGCAGGGGGTGACCGGGGAGCTGTTTTTT. This sequence joins TRBV11-3 and TRBJ2-2; 7 bases line up with TRBD1. CDR1 is SGHNT and CDR2 is YENEEA in the germline V gene. The CDR3 is made up of 16 amino acids. The V segment lost 2 bases and the J segment 5 bases; nucleotides outside the gene matches: 8. Supplemented by reference TRBV11-3 and TRBJ2-2, the full variable domain reads EAGVVQSPRYKIIEKKQPVAFWCNPISGHNTLYWYLQNLGQGPELLIRYENEEAVDDSQLPKDRFSAERLKGVDSTLKIQPAELGDSAVYLCASSLPQQGVTGELFFGEGSRLTVL.

This clone was counted only a few times. The rearrangement joins TRBV7-9 to TRBJ2-3, with TRBD1 matching over 7 bases. The CDR3 is made up of 14 amino acids. CDR1 and CDR2 (germline): SEHNR, FQNEAQ (reference sequence). With 2 bases clipped from V and 4 bases from J, the junction kept 3 bases outside the gene matches. The CDR3 DNA sequence: TGTGCCAGCAGCTTACTTCAGGGGGCAGATACGCAGTATTTT. Residues: CASSLLQGADTQYF.

The genes are TRBV3-1 (or the pseudogene TRBV3-2) and TRBJ1-5; weak D call: TRBD1 (6 bases). Trimming removed 4 bases at V and 4 bases at J, with 11 bases between. The CDR3 length is 14 residues. The germline V gene has CDR1 LGHDT and CDR2 YNNKEL (reference sequence). CDR3 nucleotide sequence: TGTGCCAGCAGCCCCTACCAGGGGAATCAGCCCCAGCATTTT. Protein: CASSPYQGNQPQHF.

The chain links TRBV3-1 (or the pseudogene TRBV3-2) to TRBJ2-2; D tentatively fits TRBD1 or TRBD2 (5 bases each). CDR1 LGHDT and CDR2 YNNKEL come from the germline V gene (reference sequence). The germline V and J ends were trimmed by 8 bases and 2 bases, with 15 bases remaining between them. The CDR3 has 15 residues. CDR3 coding DNA: TGTGCCAGCGGCATCGGGGCCTCAAACACCGGGGAGCTGTTTTTT. This translates into CASGIGASNTGELFF.

The V gene is TRBV9, the J gene TRBJ2-4, with a weak D call TRBD1 (5 bases). The CDR3 has 17 amino acids. Trimming took 1 base from V and 0 from J, leaving 14 bases between them. CDR1 and CDR2 (germline): SGDLS, YYNGEE. The CDR3 nucleotides read TGTGCCAGCAGCGTAACGGACACCCACCTAGCCAAAAACATTCAGTACTTC. Translating it yields CASSVTDTHLAKNIQYF. The full variable domain, with the rest looked up from reference TRBV9 and TRBJ2-4, is DSGVTQTPKHLITATGQRVTLRCSPRSGDLSVYWYQQSLDQGLQFLIQYYNGEERAKGNILERFSAQQFPDLHSELNLSSLELGDSALYFCASSVTDTHLAKNIQYFGAGTRLSVL.

The J gene is TRBJ2-7, the V gene TRBV21-1. TRBV21-1 is listed as a pseudogene. CDR3 length: 18 amino acids. The DNA of the CDR3 is TGTGCCAGCAGCAAATATTCGCGGGACACCTCCGGCGAGGTCGCGGGGTACGTC. The encoded protein is CASSKYSRDTSGEVAGYV.

This chain uses TRBV12-5 with TRBJ2-1; TRBD2 matches 8 bases. The CDR3 has 14 amino acids. With V trimmed by 2 bases and J by 5 bases, 2 bases remained unmatched. CDR1 is LGHNT, CDR2 FRNRAP, per germline. The CDR3 loop reads CASGLRTSHNEQFF. CDR3 nucleotides: TGTGCTAGTGGTTTGAGGACTAGCCACAATGAGCAGTTCTTC.

V is TRBV18 and J is TRBJ1-5, with D perhaps TRBD1 (6 bases). The CDR3 has 13 residues. V was trimmed by 8 bases and J by 4 bases, leaving 12 bases between them. CDR1 and CDR2 from the germline V gene are KGHSH and LQKENI. The CDR3 reads CASHGQMNQPQHF. For the CDR3, the DNA is TGTGCCAGCCACGGACAGATGAATCAGCCCCAGCATTTT.